The present TCR beta chain was sequenced within a study of cytomegalovirus exposure and HLA in healthy donors. This clone was detected once. What it binds is unknown. Germline CDR1 is MNHNY and CDR2 is SVGAGI (reference sequence). The CDR3 spans 16 residues. Primers: 60 Vbeta forward and 13 Jbeta reverse. Assay used: immunoSEQ multiplex PCR; TCRdb lists only in-frame clones, some missing. Of some 150,000 clones listed, approximately 78% are singletons. General study points: Cytomegalovirus-associated TCR beta chains were listed, numbering roughly 150. Prior analysis indicated that the majority of TCR beta V segments exhibited productivity approximately 87% or approximately 30% of the time. In a later analysis, specific HLA alleles were associated with 16,000 or so TCR beta sequences at a 0.05 false discovery rate. Follow-up analysis seemed to connect common viral pathogens with several of the most significant clusters identified.

The clonotype comes from a male donor in good health and CMV-seronegative. The sample consisted of PBMCs. This chain joins TRBV6-6 and TRBJ2-5; 12 bases align to TRBD1. The J call may be mistaken, given a closer DNA end match to TRBJ2-7. This CDR3 reads CASSYGTGGQSYEQYF. CDR3 sequence (DNA): TGTGCCAGCAGTTACGGGACAGGGGGCCAATCCTACGAGCAGTACTTC.